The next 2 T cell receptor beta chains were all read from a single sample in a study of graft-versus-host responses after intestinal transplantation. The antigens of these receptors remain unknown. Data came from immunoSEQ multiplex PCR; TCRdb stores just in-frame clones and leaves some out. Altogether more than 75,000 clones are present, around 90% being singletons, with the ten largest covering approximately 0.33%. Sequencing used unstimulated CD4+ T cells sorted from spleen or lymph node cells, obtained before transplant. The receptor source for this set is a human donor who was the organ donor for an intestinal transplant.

The CDR3 coding sequence is TGTGCCAGCAGCCACCGGGCCCCAGGGGAGACCCAGTACTTC. As protein: CASSHRAPGETQYF. This rearrangement joins TRBV4-2 to TRBJ2-5; perhaps TRBD1 as D (5 bases). The CDR3 runs to 14 residues. Trimming cost V 3 bases and J 5 bases, with 13 bases left between them. CDR1 and CDR2 from the germline V gene are LGHNA and YNFKEQ.

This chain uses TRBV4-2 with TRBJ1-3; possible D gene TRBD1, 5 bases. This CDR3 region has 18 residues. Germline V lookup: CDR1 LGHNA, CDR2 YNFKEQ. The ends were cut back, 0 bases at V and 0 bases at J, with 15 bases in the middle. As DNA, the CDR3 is TGTGCCAGCAGCCAAGATGTATCGGGGGGGGGCTCTGGAAACACCATATATTTT. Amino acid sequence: CASSQDVSGGGSGNTIYF.